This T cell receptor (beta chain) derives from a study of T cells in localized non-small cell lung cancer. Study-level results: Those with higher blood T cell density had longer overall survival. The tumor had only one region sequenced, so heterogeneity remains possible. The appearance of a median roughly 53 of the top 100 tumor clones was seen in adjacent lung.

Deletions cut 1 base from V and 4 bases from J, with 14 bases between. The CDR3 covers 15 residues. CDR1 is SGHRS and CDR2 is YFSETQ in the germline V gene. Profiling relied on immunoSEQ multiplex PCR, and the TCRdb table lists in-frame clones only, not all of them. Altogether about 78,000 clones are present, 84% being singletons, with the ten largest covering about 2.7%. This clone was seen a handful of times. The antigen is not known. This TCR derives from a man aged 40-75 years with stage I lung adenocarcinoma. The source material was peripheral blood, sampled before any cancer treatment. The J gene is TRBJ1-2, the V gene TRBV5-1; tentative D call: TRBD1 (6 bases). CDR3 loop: CASSLTPTGSYGYTF. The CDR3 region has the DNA TGCGCCAGCAGCTTGACCCCGACAGGATCCTATGGCTACACCTTC.